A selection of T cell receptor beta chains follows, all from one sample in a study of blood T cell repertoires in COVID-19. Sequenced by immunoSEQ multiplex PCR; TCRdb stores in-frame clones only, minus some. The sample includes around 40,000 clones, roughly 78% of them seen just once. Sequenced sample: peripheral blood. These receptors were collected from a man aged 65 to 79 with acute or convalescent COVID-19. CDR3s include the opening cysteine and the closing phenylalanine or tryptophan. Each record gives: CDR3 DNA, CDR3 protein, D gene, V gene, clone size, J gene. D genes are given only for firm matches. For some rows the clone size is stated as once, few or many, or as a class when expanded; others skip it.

CDR3nt: TGCAGCGTTGAGACCGGGGTCGGGGCCAACGTCCTGACTTTC
CDR3aa: CSVETGVGANVLTF
d_gene: .
v_gene: TRBV29-1
abundance: .
j_gene: TRBJ2-6

CDR3nt: TGTGCCAGCAGACAGAGGAACACCGGGGAGCTGTTTTTT
CDR3aa: CASRQRNTGELFF
d_gene: .
v_gene: TRBV27
abundance: .
j_gene: TRBJ2-2

CDR3nt: TGTGCCAGCAGCCAGGGCGGAGCGGGAGGACCTAAAGGCTTC
CDR3aa: CASSQGGAGGPKGF
d_gene: TRBD2
v_gene: TRBV14
abundance: once
j_gene: TRBJ2-7

CDR3nt: TGCGCCAGCAGCGGGACAGGGTGGGGCACTGAAGCTTTCTTT
CDR3aa: CASSGTGWGTEAFF
d_gene: TRBD1
v_gene: TRBV5-1
abundance: once
j_gene: TRBJ1-1

CDR3nt: TGCAGCGTTACTCGGACAGACGCTGAAGCTTTCTTT
CDR3aa: CSVTRTDAEAFF
d_gene: .
v_gene: TRBV29-1
abundance: once
j_gene: TRBJ1-1

CDR3nt: TGTGCCAGCAGCCAAGATGGGGCTAGCGGGAGGAGGACGGTAGGGTCCTACGAGCAGTACTTC
CDR3aa: CASSQDGASGRRTVGSYEQYF
d_gene: TRBD2
v_gene: TRBV4-2
abundance: .
j_gene: TRBJ2-7

CDR3nt: TGTGCCAGCTCACCGGACAGGGGGACTGAAGCTTTCTTT
CDR3aa: CASSPDRGTEAFF
d_gene: TRBD1
v_gene: TRBV18
abundance: .
j_gene: TRBJ1-1

CDR3nt: TGTGCCAGCAGTAGACTACCGGGACAGAACACTGAAGCTTTCTTT
CDR3aa: CASSRLPGQNTEAFF
d_gene: .
v_gene: TRBV27
abundance: .
j_gene: TRBJ1-1

CDR3nt: TGTGCCAGCAGCCCCATCGACAGCCTCTATGGCTACACCTTC
CDR3aa: CASSPIDSLYGYTF
d_gene: .
v_gene: TRBV5-4
abundance: few
j_gene: TRBJ1-2

CDR3nt: TGTGCCAGCAGTGGACTAGCGGGAGCCGGCGAGACCCAGTACTTC
CDR3aa: CASSGLAGAGETQYF
d_gene: TRBD2
v_gene: TRBV2
abundance: .
j_gene: TRBJ2-5

CDR3nt: TGTGCCACCAGCAGAGCCGGTGAGCAGTTCTTC
CDR3aa: CATSRAGEQFF
d_gene: .
v_gene: TRBV15
abundance: .
j_gene: TRBJ2-1

CDR3nt: TGTGCCAGCACCAAACGCAGCGGGGACGGGGAGACCCAGTACTTC
CDR3aa: CASTKRSGDGETQYF
d_gene: TRBD2
v_gene: TRBV5-4
abundance: .
j_gene: TRBJ2-5

CDR3nt: TGTGCCAGCAGTTCCCCAGGCCCCGCGGGTCAGCCCCAGCATTTT
CDR3aa: CASSSPGPAGQPQHF
d_gene: .
v_gene: TRBV28
abundance: .
j_gene: TRBJ1-5

CDR3nt: TGTGCCAGCAGCCCTGACTTGGAAGAGACCCAGTACTTC
CDR3aa: CASSPDLEETQYF
d_gene: .
v_gene: TRBV12-3/TRBV12-4
abundance: .
j_gene: TRBJ2-5

CDR3nt: TGTGCCAGCAGCCCCGGCGGCCTCAATTCCTATGGCTACACCTTC
CDR3aa: CASSPGGLNSYGYTF
d_gene: .
v_gene: TRBV7-9
abundance: .
j_gene: TRBJ1-2

CDR3nt: TGTGCCAGCAGCCCCAGTTGGAGCTCTAACTATGGCTACACCTTC
CDR3aa: CASSPSWSSNYGYTF
d_gene: .
v_gene: TRBV7-2
abundance: .
j_gene: TRBJ1-2

CDR3nt: TGTGCCAGCAGCTTGGGGGGGCAGTCTGAAAAACTGTTTTTT
CDR3aa: CASSLGGQSEKLFF
d_gene: .
v_gene: TRBV5-5
abundance: .
j_gene: TRBJ1-4

CDR3nt: TGTGCCAGCGACCGGGGGTGGGGTTATGGTGGCTACACCTTC
CDR3aa: CASDRGWGYGGYTF
d_gene: .
v_gene: TRBV7-9
abundance: .
j_gene: TRBJ1-2

CDR3nt: TGTGCCAGCAACCACTTGGAGGGGACAGGGGGATATGGCTACACCTTC
CDR3aa: CASNHLEGTGGYGYTF
d_gene: TRBD1
v_gene: TRBV4-2
abundance: .
j_gene: TRBJ1-2

CDR3nt: TGTGCCAGTAGACTGCGCGGGGGGAGCTCCTACAATGAGCAGTTCTTC
CDR3aa: CASRLRGGSSYNEQFF
d_gene: TRBD2
v_gene: TRBV19
abundance: .
j_gene: TRBJ2-1

CDR3nt: TGTGCCAGCAGCTCGCGACACCCCTACGAGCAGTACTTC
CDR3aa: CASSSRHPYEQYF
d_gene: .
v_gene: TRBV21-1
abundance: .
j_gene: TRBJ2-7

CDR3nt: TGTGCCAGCAGCTCCTTGAGCGGGAGGGCTATAGAGACCCAGTACTTC
CDR3aa: CASSSLSGRAIETQYF
d_gene: TRBD2
v_gene: TRBV5-4
abundance: .
j_gene: TRBJ2-5

CDR3nt: TGTGCCAGCAGCTTGGCGGGACTAGCGGGCGCCACAGATACGCAGTATTTT
CDR3aa: CASSLAGLAGATDTQYF
d_gene: TRBD2
v_gene: TRBV5-5
abundance: .
j_gene: TRBJ2-3

CDR3nt: TGTGCCAGCAGCTCAGGGTTCATCATGGGGACGCGGGGTGAAAAACTGTTTTTT
CDR3aa: CASSSGFIMGTRGEKLFF
d_gene: .
v_gene: TRBV7-8
abundance: .
j_gene: TRBJ1-4